Listed here are 2 T cell receptor beta chains from one sample, sequenced in a study of T-cell reconstitution after alpha-beta-depleted transplantation in children. Unique molecular identifiers were used to barcode this TCRbeta library. TCRdb re-analysed the PCR reads in MiXCR, keeping a single row per CDR3 protein. The repertoire holds 350,000 to 500,000 distinct CDR3 sequences, with roughly 43% as singletons. The sample was PBMCs, taken before TCRalphabeta/CD19-depleted stem cell transplant. Receptors were obtained from a girl aged 2-15 years with aplastic anemia, due to receive a stem cell transplant.

The count of this clonotype is one. The rearrangement uses TRBV20-1 and TRBJ2-3, with 11 bases that match TRBD2. Germline V gives CDR1 DFQATT, CDR2 SNEGSKA (reference sequence). Unmatched junction bases numbered 6, after V lost 5 bases and J lost 8 bases. The CDR3 sequence is 13 residues long. CDR3 coding DNA: TGCAGTGCTGTAGCGGGAGGGCGAGTTACGCAGTATTTT. As protein: CSAVAGGRVTQYF.

This clonotype appeared many times. This chain connects TRBV27 to TRBJ2-1; the match to TRBD1 covers 9 bases. CDR1 is MNHEY and CDR2 is SMNVEV in the germline V gene (reference sequence). The CDR3 consists of 13 residues. V lost 10 bases and J lost 10; bases outside the gene matches: 11. The CDR3: CATSGQGVGEQFF. The DNA of the CDR3 is TGTGCCACATCGGGACAGGGCGTGGGGGAGCAGTTCTTC.